This T cell receptor (beta chain) was found in a study of blood T cell repertoires in COVID-19. Trimming cost V 4 bases and J 3 bases, with 13 bases left between them. The CDR3 loop spans 14 amino acids. Germline V gene sequence: CDR1 SGDLS, CDR2 YYNGEE. Original processing methods: It was from reference gene primer amplification that nucleated cell counts were estimated. The table came from immunoSEQ multiplex PCR; TCRdb's copy has only in-frame clones and leaves some out. For V, J and clone size, that table is used; D and trimming come from the DNA. The table records roughly 140,000 clones, roughly 85% of them present only once.

Sequenced material: peripheral blood. This TCR derives from a man aged 50 or older with acute or convalescent COVID-19. The chain joins TRBV9 to TRBJ1-2, with D perhaps matching TRBD1 (5 bases). CDR3 DNA sequence: TGTGCCAGCAGCCCTTATGGGGGGTACTATGGCTACACCTTC. Translating it yields CASSPYGGYYGYTF.